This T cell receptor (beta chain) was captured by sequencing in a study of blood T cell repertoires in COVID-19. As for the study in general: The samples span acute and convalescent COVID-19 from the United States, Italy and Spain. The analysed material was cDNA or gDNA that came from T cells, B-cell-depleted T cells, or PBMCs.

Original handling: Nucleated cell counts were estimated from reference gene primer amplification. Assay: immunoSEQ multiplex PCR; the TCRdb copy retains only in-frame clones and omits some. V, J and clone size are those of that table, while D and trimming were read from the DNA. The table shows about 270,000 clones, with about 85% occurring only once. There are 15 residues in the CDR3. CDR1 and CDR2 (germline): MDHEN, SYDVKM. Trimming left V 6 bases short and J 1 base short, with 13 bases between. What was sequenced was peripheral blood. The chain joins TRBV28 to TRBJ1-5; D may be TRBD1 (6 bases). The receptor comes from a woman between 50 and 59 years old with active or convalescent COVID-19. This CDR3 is CASSLQGVSNQPQHF. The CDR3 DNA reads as TGTGCCAGCAGCTTACAGGGTGTCAGCAATCAGCCCCAGCATTTT.